These T cell receptor beta chains were read from a single sample in a study of T cell responses to AZD1222 COVID-19 vaccine. Only in-frame clones appear in the TCRdb table, and some are missing; sequencing was by immunoSEQ multiplex PCR. The repertoire consists of about 86,000 clones, with almost 80% occurring once and the leading ten covering around 20%. Material: peripheral blood, obtained on day 0 of AZD1222 vaccination. Receptors were obtained from an adult in good health. Each CDR3 is given with its conserved first and last residue. A D gene is named only where the DNA matches it firmly.

v_call	d_call	j_call	cdr3_aa
TRBV6-2/TRBV6-3	NA	TRBJ2-2	CASSHQYTGELFF
TRBV4-1	NA	TRBJ2-5	CASSQERGVQETQYF
TRBV7-2	TRBD1	TRBJ1-2	CASSLGGQGANYGYTF
TRBV10-3	TRBD2	TRBJ2-7	CAISGLAGVYEQYF
TRBV19	NA	TRBJ2-2	CASSIFRGYTGELFF
TRBV4-1	NA	TRBJ2-2	CASSQDLRGRAGELFF
TRBV27	NA	TRBJ1-2	CASSPRMYDLGPNYGYTF
TRBV4-3	TRBD2	TRBJ2-7	CASSQDYGTSVSGPSSYEQYF
TRBV19	NA	TRBJ1-1	CASSTQYNTEAFF
TRBV4-3	NA	TRBJ1-2	CASSQDSGRSYGYTF
TRBV6-5	NA	TRBJ2-7	CASSWQGEGEQYF
TRBV18	NA	TRBJ2-1	CASSPRVEEQFF
TRBV7-9	TRBD2	TRBJ2-2	CASSRSGRGVGTGELFF
TRBV20-1	NA	TRBJ1-2	CSASSGLELQGYTF
TRBV7-2	NA	TRBJ2-7	CASSASVGYEQYF
TRBV2	NA	TRBJ2-5	CASSAESETRRETQYF
TRBV5-1	NA	TRBJ1-1	CASSATENEAFF
TRBV21-1	NA	TRBJ2-7	CASSRTPTDPLDEQYF
TRBV19	NA	TRBJ2-7	CASSPWDTLTEQYF
TRBV7-6	NA	TRBJ2-2	CASSPTRQNTGELFF
TRBV29-1	NA	TRBJ1-5	CSVWGGLGQPQHF
TRBV7-9	NA	TRBJ1-1	CASSRDNTGFYYTEAFF
TRBV5-1	NA	TRBJ1-3	CASSLAPVAASGNTIYF
TRBV3-1/TRBV3-2	NA	TRBJ2-3	CASSQDRLRGDTQYF
TRBV2	NA	TRBJ2-5	CASSPPFAETQYF
TRBV29-1	NA	TRBJ2-4	CSVDKSDENIQYF
TRBV11-2	NA	TRBJ2-1	CASSLAGAYNEQFF
TRBV27	NA	TRBJ1-6	CASSLRGFRLSSYNSPLHF
TRBV6-2/TRBV6-3	NA	TRBJ1-2	CASSPGYGYTF
TRBV30	NA	TRBJ1-4	CACGLDYEKLFF
TRBV6-5	TRBD1	TRBJ2-7	CATGVGGAGYEQYF
TRBV10-1	TRBD1	TRBJ1-1	CATYGQGMNTEAFF
TRBV18	NA	TRBJ1-1	CASSPGDGRMNTEAFF
TRBV7-9	NA	TRBJ2-7	CASSVVEGSGEQYF
TRBV9	TRBD2	TRBJ2-1	CASSVGLAGLSNEQFF
TRBV28	NA	TRBJ2-3	CASLRRPDSFTDTQYF
TRBV7-9	TRBD1	TRBJ2-2	CASSFPQGVITGELFF
TRBV10-3	NA	TRBJ2-7	CAIRHGSGGYEQYF
TRBV18	NA	TRBJ2-7	CASSVQSYEQYF
TRBV7-6	NA	TRBJ1-1	CASSIGGNTEAFF
TRBV5-6	TRBD1	TRBJ2-1	CASSPGQDEQFF
TRBV4-1	NA	TRBJ1-3	CASSQDPREAGNTIYF
TRBV6-5	NA	TRBJ1-5	CASSLQGGQPQHF
TRBV27	NA	TRBJ2-1	CASSFLGQRNNEQFF
TRBV28	NA	TRBJ2-1	CASSPMTLSSYNEQFF
TRBV6-1	NA	TRBJ1-5	CASSFDSNSNQPQHF
TRBV9	TRBD1	TRBJ1-2	CASSGIEDRSYGYTF
TRBV20-1	NA	TRBJ1-1	CSASRNTEAFF
TRBV3-1/TRBV3-2	NA	TRBJ1-1	CASSQEIQGRKAFF
TRBV6-5	NA	TRBJ1-5	CASSLDSLDQPQHF
TRBV3-1/TRBV3-2	TRBD2	TRBJ2-1	CASSQDSGLAVSSYNEQFF
TRBV2	NA	TRBJ1-5	CASSPTGNSNQPQHF
TRBV19	TRBD1	TRBJ1-2	CASSIHGQGALPYGYTF
TRBV27	NA	TRBJ2-2	CASSLYENTGELFF
TRBV6-5	TRBD1	TRBJ1-4	CASMGTGGNEKLFF